This TCR beta chain came from a study of long-term antiretroviral therapy in people with HIV. Study-wide results and caveats: Across all time points, the repertoire was dominated by clones that expanded before ART. Against controls, HIV repertoires showed narrower ranges of CDR3 length.

Each contributor possessed a minimum of one pre-ART and a minimum of two post-ART PBMC samples. At the survey level, the v3.0 immunoSEQ assay was run. TCRdb's copy holds only in-frame clones and misses some; the assay was immunoSEQ multiplex PCR. The table records about 20,000 clones, 78% of them present only once. Points on this clone: No antigen is known for it.

V was trimmed by 5 bases and J by 4 bases, leaving 15 bases between them. The CDR3 has 15 residues. From germline, CDR1 is MNHNS and CDR2 SASEGT. The receptor's source is a woman aged 50 to 60 with HIV. This specimen consisted of unsorted PBMCs, obtained 0.3 years after starting antiretroviral therapy. The chain joins TRBV6-1 to TRBJ1-3; the D gene is possibly TRBD1 (5 bases). The CDR3 reads CASSPSGGSGNTIYF. CDR3 DNA: TGTGCCAGCAGTCCCTCGGGGGGTTCAGGAAACACCATATATTTT.